This T cell receptor beta chain was sequenced during a study of shared clonotypes between healthy human individuals (dated by TCRdb to the early 2020s). Notes on the research overall: Three men and a couple of women, aged 18 to 49 years, made up the cohort. To estimate repertoire size and how much clonotype sharing occurs between individuals, the study deeply sequenced the blood TCR repertoires of five healthy adults. For each donor, CD4 naive and CD4 memory were each given three plates, CD8 naive was given two plates, and CD8 memory was given one plate. Between about 0.8 and 9 billion PBMCs per donor were obtained by leukapheresis. Libraries were prepared and TCR repertoires were sequenced by different laboratories using diverse techniques, in order to increase sequencing depth and limit assay-specific biases.

The donors were healthy, HIV-negative adults with no recently reported acute infections or vaccinations. All donors were Caucasian adults living in Nashville, Tennessee, USA. Magnetic negative selection was used to enrich CD4+ T cells, after which naive cells were positively selected on CD45RA and the negative fraction became the memory subset. After blood collection by leukapheresis, PBMCs were isolated using Ficoll-Histopaque density gradient centrifugation and then cryopreserved in the vapor phase of liquid nitrogen. Purity and quantity of every magnetically sorted T cell population were checked by analytical flow cytometry. Each sorted fraction had its genomic DNA isolated and then quantified by UV absorbance on a Nanodrop 2000c. TCR CDR3 regions were amplified from genomic DNA by multiplex PCR using the deep immunoSEQ assay. Extracted genomic DNA from each cell subset was distributed evenly across all wells of several immunoSEQ 96-well plates, and each plate was treated as a replicate. Each replicate PCR for sorted subsets received about 180 ng genomic DNA, equal to about 29,000 T cell genomes. Purified libraries were measured with a Qubit 3.0 fluorometer, size-checked on a Bioanalyzer 2100, and measured again with the KAPA Library Quantification kit. Each immunoSEQ 96-well plate was sequenced on its own single-read 150-cycle Illumina NextSeq 550 flow cell. For the original study's pipeline: The immunoSEQ output contained only junctional sequences without quality scores, so filtering could not match that applied to full-length reads. Sequences were annotated with PyIR, a Python wrapper for IgBLAST v1.9, and V/J genes and CDR3 were assigned using IMGT germline references. Reads were filtered out if the reads had weak V/J assignments (E-value above 1e-6), no CDR3, stop codons, out-of-frame junctions, or ambiguous translated residues. V3J clonotypes were defined as sequences sharing an identical inferred V gene, J gene, and CDR3 amino acid sequence. Percentage overlap between repertoires was computed as shared unique clonotypes divided by the size of the smaller repertoire. Three approaches were used to assess repertoire richness: RTK rarefaction, the Chao1 estimator, and Recon v2.1 estimates of unobserved clonotypes. OLGA was used to compute generation probabilities for all TCRbeta clonotypes that the gDNA method yielded from a few donors. This is the immuneACCESS table as TCRdb keeps it, with only in-frame sequences that have V and J called. A part of the clones is gone; compared with another copy, unresolved V genes explain less than half, and the rest is unexplained. That table supplies the V and J calls and clone size; D and trimming were determined from the DNA. This sample holds 2 million to 2.5 million clones; almost 96% were observed only once. The top ten hold less than 0.15% of the sample.

Trimming takes 0 bases from V and 4 bases from J, and the germline ends sit 18 bases apart. CDR3 length: 17 amino acids, cysteine to phenylalanine. Just CDR3 DNA is preserved here, 51 bases in frame from base 1. Reading the germline V gene gives CDR1 MGHRA and CDR2 YSYEKL. As concerns this clone: Its antigen is unknown. Within one base of it there is no much larger clone, and no base qualities were kept.

What the work shows at the level of the full study, not this receptor alone: Naive subsets generally had larger estimated clonotype richness than memory subsets. Sharing across a handful of donors was observed for roughly 5% of naive CD4, about 3.2% of naive CD8, over 2% of memory CD4, and roughly 0.43% of memory CD8 clonotypes. Even with the large sequencing depth, rarefaction of the sorted-subset datasets indicated that sequencing was incomplete. The genetic and exposure-history diversity represented was limited by the small number of donors. Pairwise subsampling indicated that sequencing depth was expected to affect the degree of clonotype sharing among donors. Sampling was restricted to blood, and TCR repertoires in tissues likely differ from the TCR repertoires found in blood. Compared with non-shared clonotypes, the clonotypes found in all four sorted-subset donors had higher generation probabilities.

This clonotype originated in a man aged 18 to 29 in good health. Here the chain combines TRBV4-1 and TRBJ1-2; no D segment can be confidently identified. Sequences were obtained from naive CD4+ T cells sorted from blood. This sample's cell subset or site label indicates: CD45RA+ positively selected. The CDR3 has the sequence CASSQDLSLAVIYGYTF. The DNA is TGCGCCAGCAGCCAAGATCTGAGCCTCGCGGTGATCTATGGCTACACCTTC.